Following are 26 T cell receptor beta chains from one sample sequenced in a study of metastatic and nonmetastatic thyroid tumors. TCRdb re-processed the PCR reads through MiXCR. The table shows over 10,000 clones, with around a third occurring only once. Each patient came to thyroid surgery without any prior treatment (of any kind). Sequenced sample: tumor tissue. These receptors were obtained from a female donor with papillary thyroid cancer or a benign thyroid nodule (not recorded which). Some clones in this sample may be carry-over from other donors' samples.

The chain joins TRBV4-2 to TRBJ1-6, with a possible D match to TRBD1 (5 bases). V was shortened by 1 base and J by 5 bases, with 6 bases between the two germline ends. Germline V gene sequence: CDR1 LGHNA, CDR2 YNFKEQ. CDR3 size: 14 residues. CDR3 in DNA: TGTGCCAGCAGCCAAGGGGGCGATAATTCACCCCTCCACTTT. This codes for CASSQGGDNSPLHF.

The V call is TRBV4-1, the J call TRBJ2-7; 8 positions match TRBD2. Germline assignment: CDR1 MGHRA and CDR2 YSYEKL. The trim removed 1 base at V and 6 bases at J, leaving 11 bases unmatched. CDR3 length: 16 residues. The CDR3 protein is CASSQVSNGRASEQYF. DNA for the CDR3: TGCGCCAGCAGCCAAGTTTCTAACGGGAGGGCCAGCGAGCAGTACTTC.

V and J are TRBV7-3 and TRBJ2-1, with TRBD2 matching 10 bases. Germline CDR1 reads SGHTA; CDR2 reads FQGTGA. The CDR3 totals 15 residues. The V and J ends lost 4 bases and 6 bases, in that order; junction bases with no gene match: 6. CDR3 sequence: CASSSLAGVSNEQFF. The CDR3 DNA follows: TGTGCCAGCAGCTCCCTAGCGGGGGTGTCCAATGAGCAGTTCTTC.

J is TRBJ2-3 and V is TRBV6-1, with D perhaps TRBD1 or TRBD2 (6 bases each). V lost 7 bases to trimming and J lost 3 bases, with 17 bases between them. The CDR3 has 15 residues. In germline, CDR1 is MNHNS, CDR2 SASEGT. The CDR3 DNA reads TGTGCCAGCACCACCCAGGGGAGGTTGACAGATACGCAGTATTTT. This encodes CASTTQGRLTDTQYF.

As for this clone: A much larger clone sits a single nucleotide away, making a read error possible. The V call is TRBV10-2, the J call TRBJ2-5; 7 bases map to TRBD1. In germline, CDR1 is WSHSY, CDR2 SAAADI. The CDR3 contains 12 residues. CDR3 nucleotide sequence: TGCGCCATCAGTGGGACAGTAGAGACCCAGTACTTC. It encodes CAISGTVETQYF.

The J gene is TRBJ2-7, the V gene TRBV14; 7 positions agree with TRBD2. This CDR3 contains 20 residues. Looked up from germline, CDR1 is SGHDN and CDR2 is FVKESK. V lost 3 bases to trimming and J lost 0 bases; unmatched junction nucleotides: 20. The DNA for the CDR3 is TGTGCCAGCAGCCAGGGCCTAGGTGGCGGGAGCATCCAAAGCTCCTACGAGCAGTACTTC. Amino acid sequence: CASSQGLGGGSIQSSYEQYF.

This clone was seen a few times. The chain is built from TRBV12-3 or TRBV12-4 and TRBJ2-6; TRBD1 matches at 8 bases. CDR3 size: 17 residues. The junction had 7 bases not matched to a gene; V was cut back by 6 bases and J by 0 bases. The CDR3 loop is CASRKDRAYSGANVLTF. CDR3 in DNA: TGTGCCAGCAGAAAGGACAGGGCTTACTCTGGGGCCAACGTCCTGACTTTC.

The chain employs TRBV7-3 and TRBJ2-2; TRBD1 might be the D (5 bases). Trimming cost V 3 bases and J 6 bases, with 8 bases left between them. The CDR3 is 13 residues long. In germline, CDR1 is SGHTA, CDR2 FQGTGA. The CDR3: CASSFQGAGELFF. The CDR3 DNA sequence: TGTGCCAGCAGCTTCCAGGGCGCCGGGGAGCTGTTTTTT.

This clone was counted ten times or more. At one boundary the junction diverges from the germline segment, which might be a read error. The rearrangement joins TRBV7-9 to TRBJ1-6; D is uncertain. This CDR3 has 13 residues. Germline assignment: CDR1 SEHNR and CDR2 FQNEAQ (reference sequence). In DNA, the CDR3 is TGTGCCAGCAGCCTCCGCGATAATTCACCCCTCCTCTTT. Protein sequence: CASSLRDNSPLLF.

There are a few counts of this clone. The chain employs TRBV24-1 and TRBJ2-1, with a tentative D call TRBD1 (5 bases). Germline V lookup: CDR1 KGHDR, CDR2 SFDVKD. V lost 9 bases and J lost 8, with 22 bases in between. This CDR3 spans 15 amino acids. The CDR3 spells CATALGAGSIHEQFF. DNA for the CDR3: TGTGCCACCGCGCTAGGGGCAGGTAGTATCCATGAGCAGTTCTTC.

There are a few counts of this clone. The chain employs TRBV12-3 or TRBV12-4 and TRBJ2-1; D may be TRBD1 (6 bases). The CDR3 consists of 16 residues. V lost 3 bases and J lost 6, with 18 bases in between. The CDR3 DNA sequence: TGTGCCAGCAGTTTTCACAGGGTAAGTCGATCCAATGAGCAGTTCTTC. Amino acid sequence: CASSFHRVSRSNEQFF.

Within the sample, this clone is medium-sized. The rearrangement links TRBV19 to TRBJ1-6; TRBD1 aligns across 12 bases. CDR3 size: 16 residues. Germline lookup yields CDR1 LNHDA and CDR2 SQIVND (reference sequence). Trimming at V came to 6 bases and at J to 10 bases, leaving 10 bases not matched to a gene. CDR3 loop: CASSTLGTGGGSPLHF. CDR3 sequence (DNA): TGTGCCAGTAGCACTCTAGGGACAGGGGGCGGATCACCCCTCCACTTT.

In its sample, this clone was seen a few times. The V call is TRBV9, the J call TRBJ2-2; D is ambiguous. The CDR3 spans 14 residues. The V end lost 0 bases, the J end lost 5 bases, and 8 bases lay between the germline ends. Germline values: CDR1 SGDLS, CDR2 YYNGEE. The chain's CDR3 is CASSVGFGTGELFF. CDR3 DNA: TGTGCCAGCAGCGTAGGATTTGGAACCGGGGAGCTGTTTTTT.

The rearrangement links TRBV6-1 to TRBJ1-2; 9 positions agree with TRBD1. Trimming took 8 bases from V and 5 from J; bases not matched to a gene: 3. This CDR3 has 12 amino acids. Germline values: CDR1 MNHNS, CDR2 SASEGT. CDR3 loop: CASGGQGYGYTF. The CDR3 nucleotides read TGTGCCAGCGGGGGACAGGGTTATGGCTACACCTTC.

This clone was detected many times. The V and J genes are TRBV2 and TRBJ1-4; the match to TRBD1 covers 9 bases. Per germline, CDR1 SNHLY and CDR2 FYNNEI. The CDR3 contains 16 residues. V shed 3 bases, J shed 7 bases, and the junction held 9 bases outside the gene matches. CDR3 region: CASSDRDRVRGEKLFF. The CDR3 DNA reads TGTGCCAGCAGTGATCGGGACAGGGTACGGGGTGAAAAACTGTTTTTT. The full variable domain, rest sourced from reference TRBV2 and TRBJ1-4, is EPEVTQTPSHQVTQMGQEVILRCVPISNHLYFYWYRQILGQKVEFLVSFYNNEISEKSEIFDDQFSVERPDGSNFTLKIRSTKLEDSAMYFCASSDRDRVRGEKLFFGSGTQLSVL.

V is TRBV6-5 and J is TRBJ2-7; 8 bases align to TRBD2. CDR3 length: 17 residues. V lost 5 bases to trimming and J lost 5 bases; unmatched junction nucleotides: 17. Germline V gives CDR1 MNHEY, CDR2 SVGAGI. CDR3 in amino acids: CASSHFLLKAGVHEQYF. CDR3 nucleotides: TGTGCCAGCAGTCACTTCCTGTTGAAAGCGGGAGTGCACGAGCAGTACTTC.

This clone came up many times. A much larger clone lies a single base off, so this may be a read error. The chain employs TRBV7-9 and TRBJ2-5; D unresolved. V was trimmed by 2 bases and J by 5 bases, leaving 12 bases between them. Germline V lookup: CDR1 SEHNR, CDR2 FQNEAQ (reference sequence). The CDR3 is made up of 14 amino acids. This chain's CDR3 is CASSLKGPRETQYF. CDR3 bases: TGTGCCAGCAGCTTAAAAGGACCCAGGGAGACCCAGTACTTC.

V is TRBV4-1 and J is TRBJ1-1; possible D gene TRBD1, 6 bases. The CDR3 is 15 residues long. The V end lost 1 base, the J end lost 3 bases, and 12 bases lay between the germline ends. Germline CDR1 reads MGHRA; CDR2 reads YSYEKL. CDR3 sequence: CASSQVQGRYTEAFF. The CDR3 region has the DNA TGCGCCAGCAGCCAAGTTCAGGGGAGGTACACTGAAGCTTTCTTT.

This chain connects TRBV19 to TRBJ2-6; D gene unclear. Trimming removed 1 base from V and 6 bases from J, with 13 bases in between. The CDR3 extends over 16 amino acids. Germline CDR1 reads LNHDA; CDR2 reads SQIVND (reference sequence). CDR3 coding DNA: TGTGCCAGTAGTATAGTAGGGTGGCCTGTGGCCAACGTCCTGACTTTC. Translating gives CASSIVGWPVANVLTF.

Note on this clone: The junction shows a germline mismatch at one end, possibly a read error. Other DNA sequences of this sample code for an identical CDR3. J is TRBJ2-5 and V is TRBV7-6; the match to TRBD2 covers 9 bases. Germline CDR1 reads SGHVS; CDR2 reads FNYEAQ. The CDR3 length is 15 residues. The CDR3 DNA sequence: TGTGCCAGCAGCTTACGGACTAGCGTTAGAGAGACCCAGTACTTT. Translating it yields CASSLRTSVRETQYF.

The chain joins TRBV10-3 to TRBJ1-1; 8 positions match TRBD1. The CDR3 totals 15 residues. V was pared by 0 bases and J by 1 base, with 1 base of the junction left unmatched. Germline V lookup: CDR1 ENHRY, CDR2 SYGVKD. The CDR3 loop reads CAISESGTGNTEAFF. CDR3 coding DNA: TGTGCCATCAGTGAGTCGGGGACAGGGAACACTGAAGCTTTCTTT.

V is TRBV6-2 or TRBV6-3 and J is TRBJ1-1; D might be TRBD1 (6 bases). CDR3 length: 13 amino acids. In germline, CDR1 is MNHEY, CDR2 SVGEGT. V lost 2 bases and J lost 4, with 8 bases in between. CDR3 nucleotides: TGTGCCAGCAGTTACGAGGGGGGCACTGAAGCTTTCTTT. Translated, it gives CASSYEGGTEAFF.

This rearrangement joins TRBV12-3 or TRBV12-4 to TRBJ1-6, with D hard to call. V dropped 7 bases and J dropped 7 bases, with 14 bases sitting between them. CDR3 length: 14 amino acids. The CDR3, as DNA: TGTGCCAGCACCCCGTATGGGAACAATTCACCCCTCCACTTT. As protein: CASTPYGNNSPLHF.

This clone was recorded a few times. This rearrangement joins TRBV15 to TRBJ2-2; D ambiguous. CDR3 length: 16 residues. The germline gives CDR1 LNHNV, CDR2 YYDKDF (reference sequence). V shed 2 bases and J shed 4 bases, with 14 bases lying between them. The CDR3 loop reads CATSRSVGYPTGELFF. The CDR3 coding sequence is TGTGCCACCAGCAGATCGGTAGGGTATCCCACCGGGGAGCTGTTTTTT.

Points on this clone: At one of its ends the junction is not consistent with the germline gene, which may arise from a read error. The gene calls are TRBV24-1 and TRBJ2-1, with 9 bases identical to TRBD2. Germline CDR1 reads KGHDR; CDR2 reads SFDVKD. The CDR3 has 17 amino acids. CDR3 protein: CATSDRIGLAGINEHFF. CDR3 coding DNA: TGTGCCACCAGTGATCGAATTGGGCTAGCGGGGATCAATGAGCATTTCTTC.

This clone counts as medium-sized (0.01 to 0.1%). This chain joins TRBV7-9 and TRBJ1-2; no clear D gene. Deletions cut 2 bases from V and 2 bases from J, with 6 bases between. This CDR3 comprises 13 residues. CDR1 and CDR2 (germline): SEHNR, FQNEAQ (reference sequence). The CDR3 DNA sequence: TGTGCCAGCAGCTTACTACAGAACTATGGCTACACCTTC. Protein: CASSLLQNYGYTF. Filled out from reference TRBV7-9 and TRBJ1-2, the complete variable domain reads DTGVSQNPRHKITKRGQNVTFRCDPISEHNRLYWYRQTLGQGPEFLTYFQNEAQLEKSRLLSDRFSAERPKGSFSTLEIQRTEQGDSAMYLCASSLLQNYGYTFGSGTRLTVV.